The source of this T cell receptor (beta chain) is a study of CD8 T cells in Susac syndrome. Study conclusions and caveats: The study's TCR sequencing and HLA analysis drew on a certain number of individuals. That number was acknowledged as relatively small.

V dropped 6 bases and J dropped 4 bases, with 18 bases sitting between them. The CDR3 is 15 residues long. Germline assignment: CDR1 MNHEY and CDR2 SVGAGI. A quantity of about 0.5 to 1 ug RNA underwent reverse transcription using random hexamers. An immunoSEQ multiplex PCR amplified TCR beta CDR3 over 54 Vbeta and 13 Jbeta. TCRdb ran MiXCR on the immunoSEQ multiplex PCR reads and lists one entry per CDR3 protein. The table includes 170,000 or so distinct CDR3 sequences, approximately 94% detected once. As to this clonotype: Antigen: not known.

The chain carries TRBV6-5 and TRBJ1-1; D perhaps matches TRBD1 (6 bases). Source material: CD4+ T cells from PBMCs. The origin of this receptor is a human donor with multiple sclerosis. The CDR3 DNA reads TGTGCCAGCAGCCTCGAGGGGGGAGCGACCACTGAAGCTTTCTTT. It yields the protein CASSLEGGATTEAFF.